Following are 10 T cell receptor beta chains from one sample sequenced in a study of blood T cell repertoires in COVID-19. Clones were sequenced by immunoSEQ multiplex PCR, and TCRdb holds only the in-frame ones, with some missing. This sample has fewer than 350,000 clones; 85% occur once, and the top ten carry around 7.8%. The source material was peripheral blood. The receptors come from a human donor in a cohort sampled during active COVID-19.

The chain combines TRBV30 with TRBJ2-1; D gene uncertain. CDR3 size: 13 residues. V was clipped by 0 bases and J by 4 bases, with 7 bases between them. CDR1 GTSNPN and CDR2 SVGIG come from the germline V gene (reference sequence). The CDR3 coding sequence is TGTGCCTGGAGTGTAAACAGATACAATGAGCAGTTCTTC. It yields the protein CAWSVNRYNEQFF.

The gene calls are TRBV19 and TRBJ2-7; 8 bases fit TRBD2. Looked up from germline, CDR1 is LNHDA and CDR2 is SQIVND (reference sequence). The CDR3 extends over 15 amino acids. After removal of 6 bases from V and 1 base from J, the junction contained 8 bases not matched to a gene. The CDR3 sequence is CASSRQAGGSYEQYF. CDR3 nucleotide sequence: TGTGCCAGTAGCCGACAGGCGGGGGGTTCCTACGAGCAGTACTTC. The full variable domain, completed using reference TRBV19 and TRBJ2-7, is DGGITQSPKYLFRKEGQNVTLSCEQNLNHDAMYWYRQDPGQGLRLIYYSQIVNDFQKGDIAEGYSVSREKKESFPLTVTSAQKNPTAFYLCASSRQAGGSYEQYFGPGTRLTVT.

This clone was observed a few times. The chain has TRBV12-5 and TRBJ2-7; 7 nucleotides line up with TRBD1. The CDR3 covers 13 residues. V lost 10 bases to trimming and J lost 1 base; unmatched junction nucleotides: 7. The germline V gene has CDR1 LGHNT and CDR2 FRNRAP. The DNA of the CDR3 is TGTGCTACCCTAGGACAGGAATCCTACGAGCAGTACTTC. Translated: CATLGQESYEQYF.

This chain links TRBV2 with TRBJ2-2, with TRBD2 matching 13 bases. Germline V gives CDR1 SNHLY, CDR2 FYNNEI. This CDR3 comprises 14 residues. Trimming removed 8 bases from V and 8 bases from J; junction bases left unmatched: 5. DNA for the CDR3: TGTGCCAGCCGACTAGCGGGGGGCTCAGGGGAGCTGTTTTTT. It yields the protein CASRLAGGSGELFF.

This clone appeared a single time. The chain combines TRBV11-2 with TRBJ1-6; D not resolved. Germline CDR1 and CDR2: SGHAT and FQNNGV. V was cut by 2 bases and J by 9 bases, with 11 bases left in between. CDR3 length equals 14 residues. Here the CDR3 reads CASSLPGSSSPLHF. Here the CDR3 DNA reads TGTGCCAGCAGCTTACCAGGAAGTAGTTCACCCCTCCACTTT.

This sequence joins TRBV11-2 and TRBJ2-2, with a tentative D call TRBD1 (6 bases). The CDR3 extends over 12 amino acids. CDR1 is SGHAT and CDR2 is FQNNGV in the germline V gene. The ends were cut back, 6 bases at V and 7 bases at J, with 9 bases in the middle. For the CDR3, the DNA is TGTGCCAGCAGATCGGACAGCGGGGAGCTGTTTTTT. Protein: CASRSDSGELFF.

This chain connects TRBV6-5 to TRBJ1-6, with D unresolved. This CDR3 comprises 12 residues. With 5 bases removed from V and 7 bases from J, the gap between germline ends came to 6 bases. Germline CDR1 and CDR2: MNHEY and SVGAGI. DNA for the CDR3: TGTGCCAGCAGTCAACAGAATTCACCCCTCCACTTT. Protein sequence: CASSQQNSPLHF.

The rearrangement joins TRBV12-3 or TRBV12-4 to TRBJ2-5; 7 bases line up with TRBD2. The length of the CDR3 is 13 residues. With 1 base clipped from V and 4 bases from J, the junction kept 0 bases outside the gene matches. CDR3 loop: CASSLGGGETQYF. The CDR3 DNA follows: TGTGCCAGCAGTTTAGGGGGGGGAGAGACCCAGTACTTC.

This chain uses TRBV5-1 with TRBJ2-1; D possibly corresponds to TRBD2 (6 bases). CDR3 length: 14 amino acids. V lost 2 bases to trimming and J lost 5 bases, with 11 bases between them. Germline lookup yields CDR1 SGHRS and CDR2 YFSETQ. CDR3 protein: CASSLRGSDNEQFF. The CDR3 DNA sequence: TGCGCCAGCAGCTTACGGGGGAGCGACAATGAGCAGTTCTTC.

This sequence joins TRBV15 and TRBJ1-5; the D is unclear. Germline V lookup: CDR1 LNHNV, CDR2 YYDKDF (reference sequence). The V end was cut by 1 base, the J end by 0 bases, with 7 bases between. The CDR3 runs to 15 residues. CDR3 DNA sequence: TGTGCCACCAGCAGAGCGGAGGTTAGCAATCAGCCCCAGCATTTT. It translates to CATSRAEVSNQPQHF.